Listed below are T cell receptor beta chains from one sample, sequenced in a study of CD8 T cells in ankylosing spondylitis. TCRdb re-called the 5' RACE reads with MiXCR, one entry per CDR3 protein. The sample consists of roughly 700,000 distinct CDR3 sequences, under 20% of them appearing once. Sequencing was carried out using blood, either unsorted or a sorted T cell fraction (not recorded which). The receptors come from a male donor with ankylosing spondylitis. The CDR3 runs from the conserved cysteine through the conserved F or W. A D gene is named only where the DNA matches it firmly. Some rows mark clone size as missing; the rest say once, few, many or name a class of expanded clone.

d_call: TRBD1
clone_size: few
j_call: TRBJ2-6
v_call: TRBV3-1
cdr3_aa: CASSPLGQSSGANVLTF
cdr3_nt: TGTGCCAGCAGCCCATTGGGACAGAGCTCTGGGGCCAACGTCCTGACTTTC

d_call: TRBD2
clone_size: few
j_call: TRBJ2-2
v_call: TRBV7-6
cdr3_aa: CASSLSGRGTGELFF
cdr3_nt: TGTGCCAGCAGCTTGAGCGGGAGGGGTACCGGGGAGCTGTTTTTT

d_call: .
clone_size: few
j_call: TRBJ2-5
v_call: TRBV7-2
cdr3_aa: CASSFFRETQYF
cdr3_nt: TGTGCCAGCAGCTTCTTCAGGGAGACCCAGTACTTC

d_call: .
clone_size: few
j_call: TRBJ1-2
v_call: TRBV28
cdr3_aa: CASRDTLLTDYGYTF
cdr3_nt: TGTGCCAGCAGGGACACTCTCCTGACTGACTATGGCTACACCTTC

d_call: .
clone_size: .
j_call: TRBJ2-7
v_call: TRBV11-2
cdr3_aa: CASSLRYYEQYF
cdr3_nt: TGTGCCAGCAGCTTACGGTACTACGAGCAGTACTTC

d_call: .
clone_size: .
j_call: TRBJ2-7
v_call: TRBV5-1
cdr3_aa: CASSLLGGPPYEQYF
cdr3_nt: TGCGCCAGCAGCTTGTTGGGGGGGCCACCCTACGAGCAGTACTTC

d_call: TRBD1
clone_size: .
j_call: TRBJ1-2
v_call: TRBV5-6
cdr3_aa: CASSPGIGGAGYGYTF
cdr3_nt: TGTGCCAGCAGCCCCGGGATAGGGGGCGCTGGGTATGGCTACACCTTC

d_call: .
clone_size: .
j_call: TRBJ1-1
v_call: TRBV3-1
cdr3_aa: CASHSKDTEAFF
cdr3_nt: TGTGCCAGCCACTCCAAGGACACTGAAGCTTTCTTT

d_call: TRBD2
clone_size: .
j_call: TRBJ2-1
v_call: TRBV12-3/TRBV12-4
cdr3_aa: CASSPPVAGGNYEQFF
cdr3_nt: TGTGCCAGCAGCCCACCCGTTGCGGGGGGGAACTATGAGCAGTTCTTC

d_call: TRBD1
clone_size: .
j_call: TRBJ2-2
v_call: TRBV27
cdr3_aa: CASGWGTGQLFF
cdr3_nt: TGTGCCAGCGGATGGGGGACAGGGCAGCTGTTTTTT

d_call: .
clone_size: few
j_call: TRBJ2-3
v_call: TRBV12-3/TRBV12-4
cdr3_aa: CASSLSPDYTDTQYF
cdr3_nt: TGTGCCAGCAGTTTATCGCCAGATTACACAGATACGCAGTATTTT

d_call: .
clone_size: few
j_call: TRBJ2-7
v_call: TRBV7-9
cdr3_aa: CASSLRGTLSYEQYF
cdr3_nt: TGTGCCAGCAGCTTACGGGGTACGCTATCCTACGAGCAGTACTTC

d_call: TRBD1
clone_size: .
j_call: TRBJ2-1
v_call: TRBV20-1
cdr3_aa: CSARQGAKNEQFF
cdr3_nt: TGCAGTGCTAGACAGGGGGCGAAGAATGAGCAGTTCTTC

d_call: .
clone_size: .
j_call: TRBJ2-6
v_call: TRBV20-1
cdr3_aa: CSARAGRHSGANVLTF
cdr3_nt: TGCAGTGCTAGGGCTGGGCGGCACTCTGGGGCCAACGTCCTGACTTTC

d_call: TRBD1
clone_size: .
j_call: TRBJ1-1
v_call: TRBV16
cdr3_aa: CASSQGDRGRTEAFF
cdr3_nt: TGTGCCAGCAGCCAGGGGGACAGGGGACGGACTGAAGCTTTCTTT

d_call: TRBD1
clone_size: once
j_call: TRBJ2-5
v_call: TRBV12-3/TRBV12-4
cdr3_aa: CASSPWTGSVVETQYF
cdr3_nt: TGTGCCAGCAGTCCGTGGACAGGGTCGGTGGTGGAGACCCAGTACTTC

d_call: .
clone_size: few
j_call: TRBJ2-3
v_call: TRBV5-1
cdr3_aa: CASRTRPGGDTQYF
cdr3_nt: TGCGCCAGCAGGACACGGCCTGGGGGCGATACGCAGTATTTT

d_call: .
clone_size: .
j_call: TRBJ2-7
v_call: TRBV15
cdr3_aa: CATSRDLGSLPYEQYF
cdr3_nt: TGTGCCACCAGCAGAGATCTCGGCAGCCTCCCCTACGAGCAGTACTTC

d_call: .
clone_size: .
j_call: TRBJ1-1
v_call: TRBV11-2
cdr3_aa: CASSLEGVGSLGSGAFF
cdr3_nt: TGTGCCAGCAGCTTAGAGGGCGTTGGGTCTTTAGGTAGTGGAGCTTTCTTT

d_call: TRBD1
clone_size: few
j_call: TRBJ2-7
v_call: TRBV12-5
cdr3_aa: CASGLGPGTGQYEQYF
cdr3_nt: TGTGCTAGTGGTTTGGGGCCCGGGACAGGCCAGTACGAGCAGTACTTC

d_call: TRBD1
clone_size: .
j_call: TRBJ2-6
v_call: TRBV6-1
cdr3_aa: CASSPGTGGFSGANVLTF
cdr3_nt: TGTGCCAGCAGTCCGGGGACAGGGGGCTTCTCTGGGGCCAACGTCCTGACTTTC

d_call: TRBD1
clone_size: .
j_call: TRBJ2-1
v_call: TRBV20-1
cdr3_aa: CSATGTEFFYNEQFF
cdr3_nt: TGCAGTGCTACCGGGACAGAGTTCTTTTACAATGAGCAGTTCTTC

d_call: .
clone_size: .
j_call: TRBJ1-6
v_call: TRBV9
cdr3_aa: CASSLRALNSPLHF
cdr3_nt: TGTGCCAGCTCCTTACGGGCCCTCAATTCACCCCTCCACTTT

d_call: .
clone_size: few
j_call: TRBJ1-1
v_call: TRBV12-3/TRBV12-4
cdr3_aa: CASRRGARPEAFF
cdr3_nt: TGTGCCAGCAGACGAGGGGCCCGCCCTGAAGCTTTCTTT

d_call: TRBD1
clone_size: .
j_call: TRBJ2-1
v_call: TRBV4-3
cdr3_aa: CASSQDRGQGEQFF
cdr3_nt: TGCGCCAGCAGCCAAGACAGGGGGCAAGGTGAGCAGTTCTTC

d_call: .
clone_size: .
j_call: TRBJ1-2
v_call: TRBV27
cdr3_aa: CASRWGNYGYTF
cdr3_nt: TGTGCCAGCCGATGGGGGAACTATGGCTACACCTTC

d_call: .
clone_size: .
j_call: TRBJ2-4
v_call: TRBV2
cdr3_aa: CASTPGGPGGEYF
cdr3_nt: TGTGCCAGCACCCCCGGGGGGCCAGGGGGCGAGTACTTC

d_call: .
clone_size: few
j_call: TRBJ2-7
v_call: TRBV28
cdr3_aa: CASSLRQISYEQYF
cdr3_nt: TGTGCCAGCAGTTTACGACAGATCAGCTACGAGCAGTACTTC

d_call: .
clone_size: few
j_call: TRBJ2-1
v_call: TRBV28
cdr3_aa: CASSLSFRGDEQFF
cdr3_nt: TGTGCCAGCAGTTTATCATTTCGGGGCGATGAGCAGTTCTTC

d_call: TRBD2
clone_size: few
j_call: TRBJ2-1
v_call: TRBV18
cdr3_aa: CASSPKRDGVNNEQFF
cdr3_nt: TGTGCCAGCTCACCCAAGCGGGACGGAGTGAACAATGAGCAGTTCTTC

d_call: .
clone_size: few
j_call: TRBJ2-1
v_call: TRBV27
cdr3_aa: CASSALGNEQFF
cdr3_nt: TGTGCCAGCAGTGCACTAGGCAATGAGCAGTTCTTC

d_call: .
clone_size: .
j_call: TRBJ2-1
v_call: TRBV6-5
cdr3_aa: CASSSSGLRAIDEQFF
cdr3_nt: TGTGCCAGCAGCTCCTCCGGGCTCAGGGCGATAGATGAGCAGTTCTTC

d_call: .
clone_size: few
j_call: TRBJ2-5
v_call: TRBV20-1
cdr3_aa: CSATTGRETQYF
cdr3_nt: TGCAGTGCTACGACAGGGAGGGAGACCCAGTACTTC

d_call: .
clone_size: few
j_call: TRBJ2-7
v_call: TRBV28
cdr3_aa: CASSLDIAPYEQYF
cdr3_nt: TGTGCCAGCAGTTTGGACATAGCGCCCTACGAGCAGTACTTC

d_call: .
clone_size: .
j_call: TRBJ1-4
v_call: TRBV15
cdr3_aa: CATSTTGHSYSEREKLFF
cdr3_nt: TGTGCCACCAGCACCACAGGACACTCCTACTCGGAACGTGAAAAACTGTTTTTT

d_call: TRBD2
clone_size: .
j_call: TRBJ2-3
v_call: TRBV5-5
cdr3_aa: CASSSRPTSGMSTDTQYF
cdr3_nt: TGTGCCAGCAGCTCCCGACCGACTAGCGGGATGAGCACAGATACGCAGTATTTT

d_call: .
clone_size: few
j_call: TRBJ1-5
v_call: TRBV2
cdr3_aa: CASSEKWQLNQPQHF
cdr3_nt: TGTGCCAGCAGTGAAAAATGGCAGCTCAATCAGCCCCAGCATTTT